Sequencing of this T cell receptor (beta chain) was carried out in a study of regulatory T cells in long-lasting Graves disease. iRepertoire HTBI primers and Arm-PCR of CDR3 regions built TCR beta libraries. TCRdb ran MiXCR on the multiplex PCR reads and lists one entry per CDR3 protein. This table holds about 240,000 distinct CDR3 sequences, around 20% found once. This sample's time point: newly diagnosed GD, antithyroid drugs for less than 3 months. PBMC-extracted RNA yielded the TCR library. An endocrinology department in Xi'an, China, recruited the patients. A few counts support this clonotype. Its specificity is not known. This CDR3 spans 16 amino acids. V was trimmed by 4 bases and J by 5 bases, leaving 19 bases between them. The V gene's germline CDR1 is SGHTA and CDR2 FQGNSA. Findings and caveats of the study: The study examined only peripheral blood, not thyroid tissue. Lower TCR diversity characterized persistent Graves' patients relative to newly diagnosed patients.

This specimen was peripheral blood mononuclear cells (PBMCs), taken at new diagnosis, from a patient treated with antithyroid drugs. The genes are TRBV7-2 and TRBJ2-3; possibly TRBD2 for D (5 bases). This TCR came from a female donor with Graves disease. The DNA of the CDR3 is TGTGCCAGCAGCTCGGTCCCGGGCTACGGGGAAGATACGCAGTATTTT. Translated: CASSSVPGYGEDTQYF.